These T cell receptor beta chains were read from a single sample in a study of blood T cell repertoires in COVID-19. Only in-frame clones appear in the TCRdb table, and some are missing; sequencing was by immunoSEQ multiplex PCR. The table lists 200,000 to 250,000 clones, less than 90% of them singletons, with less than 20% in the top ten. Sequencing was done on a sample of peripheral blood. The receptors shown here come from a man aged 25-40 years with active or convalescent COVID-19. Each CDR3 is given with its conserved first and last residue. A D gene is named only where the DNA matches it firmly. Expanded clones get a size class; other rows say once, few or many, or leave the size out.

d_call	v_call	j_call	clone_size	cdr3_nt	cdr3_aa
.	TRBV10-1	TRBJ2-1	.	TGCGCCAGCAGTGATCCCCCAGCCAGCCGGGGAGGCAATGAGCAGTTCTTC	CASSDPPASRGGNEQFF
.	TRBV19	TRBJ1-1	.	TGTGCCAGTAAGAACAGCCATGAAGCTTTCTTT	CASKNSHEAFF
TRBD1	TRBV19	TRBJ1-2	once	TGTGCCAGTACCTCCAAGACAGGGGGCTTTGGCTACACCTTC	CASTSKTGGFGYTF
TRBD1	TRBV4-1	TRBJ1-5	.	TGCGCCAGCAGCCGGACAGGGGACGGTCCCCAGCATTTT	CASSRTGDGPQHF
TRBD1	TRBV5-4	TRBJ1-2	.	TGTGCCAGCAGCTTACCCTCAGGGGGCGGGTTCTATGGCTACACCTTC	CASSLPSGGGFYGYTF
.	TRBV21-1	TRBJ2-3	.	TGTGCCAGCAGCAACCCCCCCCCTAGCACCCACACAGATACGCAGTATTTT	CASSNPPPSTHTDTQYF
TRBD1	TRBV2	TRBJ2-7	.	TGTGCCAGCAGTCGGACAGGGGGCTACGAGCAGTACTTC	CASSRTGGYEQYF
.	TRBV6-5	TRBJ1-1	.	TGTGCCAGCAGTTACTCTAACAGGAACACTGAAGCTTTCTTT	CASSYSNRNTEAFF
.	TRBV5-1	TRBJ2-7	.	TGCGCCAGCAGCCTTGCCGGGACAATGAAGGTCTCCTACGAGCAGTACTTC	CASSLAGTMKVSYEQYF
TRBD2	TRBV20-1	TRBJ2-7	.	TGCAGTGCTAGTGATCAAGGACTAGCGGGACCCGAGCAGTACTTC	CSASDQGLAGPEQYF
TRBD1	TRBV4-3	TRBJ2-3	once	TGCGCCAGCAGCCAAGATCTTGGGACAGGGAGGGATACGCAGTATTTT	CASSQDLGTGRDTQYF
.	TRBV28	TRBJ1-5	.	TGTGCCAGCATTAACCGGGGTGGTAGCAATCAGCCCCAGCATTTT	CASINRGGSNQPQHF
TRBD2	TRBV18	TRBJ2-4	.	TGTGCCAGCTCACCCAGCGGGAGTATGGCCAAAAACATTCAGTACTTC	CASSPSGSMAKNIQYF
.	TRBV7-9	TRBJ2-7	medium-sized	TGTGCCAGCAGCTTAAGTCAGGGCTTCGTCTACGAGCAGTACTTC	CASSLSQGFVYEQYF
.	TRBV28	TRBJ1-6	.	TGTGCCAGCAGCCGTGGGGGACTTAATTCACCCCTCCACTTT	CASSRGGLNSPLHF
TRBD2	TRBV5-6	TRBJ2-4	.	TGTGCCAGCAGCTTCAGCGGGGCAGCAAACATTCAGTACTTC	CASSFSGAANIQYF
.	TRBV20-1	TRBJ2-7	.	TGCAGTGCTGGTGGTAACTCCTACGAGCAGTACTTC	CSAGGNSYEQYF
.	TRBV5-1	TRBJ1-2	.	TGCGCCAGCAGCCCGGACAGCCCCTATGGCTACACCTTC	CASSPDSPYGYTF
.	TRBV23-1	TRBJ2-7	.	TGCGCCAGCAGTCAATCGCGGTCGAGTATTCCGTACTTC	CASSQSRSSIPYF
TRBD1	TRBV29-1	TRBJ1-4	.	TGCAGCGTTGCAGACCCTGACAGGGGGCGTGAAAAACTGTTTTTT	CSVADPDRGREKLFF
.	TRBV18	TRBJ1-1	.	TGTGCCAGCTCACAAGCAACAACCGGGGGGGGCACTGAAGCTTTCTTT	CASSQATTGGGTEAFF
.	TRBV27	TRBJ2-5	.	TGTGCCAGCAGGGGACACCTACAAGAGACCCAGTACTTC	CASRGHLQETQYF
TRBD2	TRBV11-2	TRBJ2-7	.	TGTGCCAGCAGCTTAGGGGCGGGAGACTACGAGCAGTACTTC	CASSLGAGDYEQYF
TRBD2	TRBV4-3	TRBJ2-7	.	TGCGCCAGCAGCCAAGGGTTAGCGGGAGGCTCCTACGAGCAGTACTTC	CASSQGLAGGSYEQYF
.	TRBV9	TRBJ2-1	.	TGTGCCAGCAGCGTCGCGTTTGGGAGCTCCTACAATGAGCAGTTCTTC	CASSVAFGSSYNEQFF
.	TRBV28	TRBJ2-7	.	TGTGCCAGCCGTTGGTCGTCCAGATCCTACGAGCAGTACTTC	CASRWSSRSYEQYF
TRBD1	TRBV11-2	TRBJ2-3	.	TGTGCCAGCAGCTTAGGGGACAGAAACACAGATACGCAGTATTTT	CASSLGDRNTDTQYF
.	TRBV6-6	TRBJ2-2	once	TGTGCCAGCAGTTACCGACAAGACACCGGGGAGCTGTTTTTT	CASSYRQDTGELFF
.	TRBV15	TRBJ1-1	.	TGTGCCACCAGCAGAAGGGGGAACACTGAAGCTTTCTTT	CATSRRGNTEAFF
TRBD2	TRBV27	TRBJ2-2	.	TGTGCCAGCAGTTTAACGGGACTAAAAACCGGGGAGCTGTTTTTT	CASSLTGLKTGELFF